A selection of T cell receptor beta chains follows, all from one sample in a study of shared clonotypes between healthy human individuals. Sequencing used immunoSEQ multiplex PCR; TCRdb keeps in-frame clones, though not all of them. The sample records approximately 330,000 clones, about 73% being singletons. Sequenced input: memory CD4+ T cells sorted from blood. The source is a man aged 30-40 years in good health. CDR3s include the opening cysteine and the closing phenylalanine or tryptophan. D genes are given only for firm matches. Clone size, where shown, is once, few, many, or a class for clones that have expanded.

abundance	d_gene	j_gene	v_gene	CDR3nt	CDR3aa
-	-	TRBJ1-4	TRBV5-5	TGTGCCAGCAGCCCTACCGGGGGGTCAACTAATGAAAAACTGTTTTTT	CASSPTGGSTNEKLFF
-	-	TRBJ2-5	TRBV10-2	TGCGCCAGCAGTGGGAATAGCGCCACCAGAGAGACCCAGTACTTC	CASSGNSATRETQYF
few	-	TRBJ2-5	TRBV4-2	TGTGCCAGCAGCCAAGAAGGGACAACGTACCAAGAGACCCAGTACTTC	CASSQEGTTYQETQYF
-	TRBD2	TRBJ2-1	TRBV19	TGTGCCAGTAAGTCGGTAGCGGGAGTCACTGAGCAGTTCTTC	CASKSVAGVTEQFF
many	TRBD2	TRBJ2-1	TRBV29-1	TGCAGCGTTGGCCTAGCGGGAAGGGGTAATGAGCAGTTCTTC	CSVGLAGRGNEQFF
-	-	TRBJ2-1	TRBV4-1	TGCGCCAGCAGCCAGCCAAACCCAGGGGTCCACTCCTACAATGAGCAGTTCTTC	CASSQPNPGVHSYNEQFF
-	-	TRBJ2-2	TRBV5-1	TGCGCCAGCAGCCTATTCAGATCGGTAACCGGGGAGCTGTTTTTT	CASSLFRSVTGELFF
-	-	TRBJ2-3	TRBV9	TGTGCCAGCAGCGTAGACGGGGCCGGCGCTAGCACAGATACGCAGTATTTT	CASSVDGAGASTDTQYF
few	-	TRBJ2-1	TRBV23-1	TGCGCCAGCAGTCAATGGGTAGACAGGAGCTCCTACAATGAGCAGTTCTTC	CASSQWVDRSSYNEQFF
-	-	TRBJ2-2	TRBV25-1	TGTGCCAGCAGTGAAGCCAGGACTGCGAACACCGGGGAGCTGTTTTTT	CASSEARTANTGELFF
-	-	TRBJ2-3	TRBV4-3	TGCGCCAGCAGCCAAGCCACCGTGGGCGCAGATACGCAGTATTTT	CASSQATVGADTQYF
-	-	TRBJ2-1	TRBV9	TGTGCCAGCTCCCAGGACAGCTCCTACAATGAGCAGTTCTTC	CASSQDSSYNEQFF
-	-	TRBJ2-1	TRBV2	TGTGCCAGCAAAGACGTGCAGTCCTACAATGAGCAGTTCTTC	CASKDVQSYNEQFF